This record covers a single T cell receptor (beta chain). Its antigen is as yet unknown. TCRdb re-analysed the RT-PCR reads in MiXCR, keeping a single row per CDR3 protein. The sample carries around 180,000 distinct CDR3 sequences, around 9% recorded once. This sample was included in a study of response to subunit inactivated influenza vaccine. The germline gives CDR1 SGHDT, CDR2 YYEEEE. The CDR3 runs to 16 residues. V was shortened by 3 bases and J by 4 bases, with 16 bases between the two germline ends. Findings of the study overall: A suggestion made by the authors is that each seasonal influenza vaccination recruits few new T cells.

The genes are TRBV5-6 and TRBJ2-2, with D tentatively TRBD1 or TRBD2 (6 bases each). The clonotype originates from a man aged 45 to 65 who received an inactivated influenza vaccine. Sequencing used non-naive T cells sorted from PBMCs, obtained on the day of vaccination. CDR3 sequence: CASSWGAGVTTGELFF. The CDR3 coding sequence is TGTGCCAGCAGCTGGGGGGCAGGGGTTACCACCGGGGAGCTGTTTTTT.